The following is a T cell receptor (beta chain) sequence with its context. CDR3 length: 15 residues. V gave up 4 bases and J gave up 2 bases, with 12 bases separating them. Germline CDR1 SGHRS, CDR2 YFSETQ. This sample was included in a study of blood T cell repertoires in COVID-19. For the study at large: The analysed material was cDNA or gDNA that came from T cells, B-cell-depleted T cells, or PBMCs.

Sequencing used immunoSEQ multiplex PCR; TCRdb keeps in-frame clones, though not all of them. Among about 410,000 clones listed, roughly nine tenths were seen once. The TCR originated in a woman in her twenties or thirties who had recovered from COVID-19. The rearrangement links TRBV5-1 to TRBJ1-4, with D possibly being TRBD1 (6 bases). Sequencing was performed on PBMCs or T cells enriched from blood (not recorded which). DNA for the CDR3: TGCGCCAGCAGCCGGCTGGGGGCTACTAATGAAAAACTGTTTTTT. Translating it yields CASSRLGATNEKLFF.